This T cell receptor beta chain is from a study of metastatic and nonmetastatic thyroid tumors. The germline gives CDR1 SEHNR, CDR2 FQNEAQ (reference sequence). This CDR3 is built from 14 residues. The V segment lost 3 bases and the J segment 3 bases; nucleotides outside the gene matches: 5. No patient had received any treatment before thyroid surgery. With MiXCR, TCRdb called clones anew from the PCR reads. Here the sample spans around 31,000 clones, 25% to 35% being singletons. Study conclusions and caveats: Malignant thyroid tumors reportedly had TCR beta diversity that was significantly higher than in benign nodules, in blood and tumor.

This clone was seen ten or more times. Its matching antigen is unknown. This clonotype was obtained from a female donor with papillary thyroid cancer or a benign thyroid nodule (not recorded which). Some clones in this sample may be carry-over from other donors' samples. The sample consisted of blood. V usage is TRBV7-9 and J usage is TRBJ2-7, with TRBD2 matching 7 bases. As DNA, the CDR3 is TGTGCCAGCAGCTTGGCGGGAGCCATCTACGAGCAGTACTTC. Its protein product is CASSLAGAIYEQYF.